The text below deals with one TCR beta chain. Antigen: not known. The V gene's germline CDR1 is MNHEY and CDR2 SVGAGI. The CDR3 contains 13 residues. V lost 4 bases and J lost 6, with 9 bases in between. TCRdb re-called the 5' RACE reads through MiXCR, storing one row per CDR3 protein. The table shows tens of thousands of distinct CDR3 sequences, with 28% occurring only once. Purified naive CD4+ T cells were depleted of CD25+ Tregs. Findings and limits, study-wide: Greatest tumor Treg TCR overlap was with tumor naive CD4+ cells.

This clonotype was obtained from a female donor with breast cancer. The rearrangement joins TRBV6-5 to TRBJ2-2; D not resolved. The sequenced sample consisted of naive CD4+ T cells sorted from blood. As to subset: naive CD4+ T cells, CD4+CD45RA+CD25-. CDR3 sequence reads: CASSSDFPGELFF. CDR3 sequence (DNA): TGTGCCAGCAGTTCAGACTTCCCCGGGGAGCTGTTTTTT.